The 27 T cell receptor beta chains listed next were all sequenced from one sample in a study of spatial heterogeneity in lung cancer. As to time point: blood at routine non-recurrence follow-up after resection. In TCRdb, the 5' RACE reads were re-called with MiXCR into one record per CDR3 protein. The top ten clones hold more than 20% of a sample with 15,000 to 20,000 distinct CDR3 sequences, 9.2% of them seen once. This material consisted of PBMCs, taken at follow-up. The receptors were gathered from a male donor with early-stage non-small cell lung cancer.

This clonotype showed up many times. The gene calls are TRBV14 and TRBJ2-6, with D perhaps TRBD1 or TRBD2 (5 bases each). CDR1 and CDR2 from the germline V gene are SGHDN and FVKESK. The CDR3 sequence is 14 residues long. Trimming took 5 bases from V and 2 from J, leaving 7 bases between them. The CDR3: CASSLGAGANVLTF. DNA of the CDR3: TGTGCCAGCAGCTTGGGGGCTGGGGCCAACGTCCTGACTTTC.

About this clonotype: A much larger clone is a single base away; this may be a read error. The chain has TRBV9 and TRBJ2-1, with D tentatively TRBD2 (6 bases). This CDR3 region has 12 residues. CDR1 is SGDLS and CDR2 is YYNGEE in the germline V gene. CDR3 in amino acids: CVSSAGWEEQFF. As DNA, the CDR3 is TGTGTCAGCAGCGCGGGATGGGAGGAGCAGTTCTTC.

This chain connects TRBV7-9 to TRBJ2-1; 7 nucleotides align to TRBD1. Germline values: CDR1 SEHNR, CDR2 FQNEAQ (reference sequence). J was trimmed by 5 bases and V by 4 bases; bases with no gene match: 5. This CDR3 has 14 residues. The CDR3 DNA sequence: TGTGCCAGCAGCTGGGACAGCCTCGACAATGAGCAGTTCTTC. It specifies CASSWDSLDNEQFF.

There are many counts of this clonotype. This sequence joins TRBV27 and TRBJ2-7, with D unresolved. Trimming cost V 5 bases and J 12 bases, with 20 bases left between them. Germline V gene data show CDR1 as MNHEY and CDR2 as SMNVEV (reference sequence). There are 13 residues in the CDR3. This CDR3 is CASSPSNRHATYF. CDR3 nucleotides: TGTGCCAGCAGTCCGAGCAACCGACATGCCACGTACTTC.

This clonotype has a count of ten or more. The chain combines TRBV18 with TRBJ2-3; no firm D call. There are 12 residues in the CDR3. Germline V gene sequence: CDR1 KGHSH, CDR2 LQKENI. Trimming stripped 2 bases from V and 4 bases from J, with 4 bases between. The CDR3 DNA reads TGTGCCAGCTCACCAGGGGCAGATACGCAGTATTTT. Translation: CASSPGADTQYF.

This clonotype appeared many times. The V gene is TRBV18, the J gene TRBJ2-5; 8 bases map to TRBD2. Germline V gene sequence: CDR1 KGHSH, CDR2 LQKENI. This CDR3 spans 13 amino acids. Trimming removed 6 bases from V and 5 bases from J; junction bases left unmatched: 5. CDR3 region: CASSTGGPETQYF. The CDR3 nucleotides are TGTGCCAGCTCGACGGGGGGGCCTGAGACCCAGTACTTC.

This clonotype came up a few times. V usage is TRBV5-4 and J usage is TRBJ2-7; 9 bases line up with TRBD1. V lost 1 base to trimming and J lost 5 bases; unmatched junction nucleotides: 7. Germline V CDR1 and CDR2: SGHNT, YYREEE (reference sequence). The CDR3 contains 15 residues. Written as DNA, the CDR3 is TGTGCCAGCAGCTTGATGGGGGACAGGGCCCACGAGCAGTACTTC. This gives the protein CASSLMGDRAHEQYF. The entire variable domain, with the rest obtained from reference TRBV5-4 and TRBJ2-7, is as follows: ETGVTQSPTHLIKTRGQQVTLRCSSQSGHNTVSWYQQALGQGPQFIFQYYREEENGRGNFPPRFSGLQFPNYSSELNVNALELDDSALYLCASSLMGDRAHEQYFGPGTRLTVT.

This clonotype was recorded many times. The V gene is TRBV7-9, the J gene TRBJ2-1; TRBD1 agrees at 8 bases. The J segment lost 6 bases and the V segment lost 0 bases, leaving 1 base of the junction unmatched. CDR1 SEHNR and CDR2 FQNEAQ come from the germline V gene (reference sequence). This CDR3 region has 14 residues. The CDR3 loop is CASSLADRANEQFF. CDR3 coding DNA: TGTGCCAGCAGCTTAGCGGACAGGGCCAATGAGCAGTTCTTC.

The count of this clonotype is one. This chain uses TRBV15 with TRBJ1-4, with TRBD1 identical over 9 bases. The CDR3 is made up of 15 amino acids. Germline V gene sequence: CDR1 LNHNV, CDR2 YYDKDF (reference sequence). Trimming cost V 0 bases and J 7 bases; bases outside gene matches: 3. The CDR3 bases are TGTGCCACCAGCAGAGACAGGGGACAGGGTGAAAAACTGTTTTTT. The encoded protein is CATSRDRGQGEKLFF.

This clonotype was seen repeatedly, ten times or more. The CDR3, as DNA: TGTGCCAGCAGCCAGGGGATACAGGTCTCCTACGAGCAGTACTTC. Protein sequence: CASSQGIQVSYEQYF. The chain is built from TRBV3-1 and TRBJ2-7; perhaps TRBD1 as D (5 bases). The germline gives CDR1 LGHDT, CDR2 YNNKEL (reference sequence). The germline V and J ends were trimmed by 3 bases and 0 bases, with 12 bases remaining between them. The length of the CDR3 is 15 residues.

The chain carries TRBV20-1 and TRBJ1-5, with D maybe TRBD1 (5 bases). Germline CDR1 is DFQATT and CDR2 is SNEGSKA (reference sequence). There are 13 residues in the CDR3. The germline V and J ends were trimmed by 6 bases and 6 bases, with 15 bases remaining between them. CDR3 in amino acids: CSAGGMEGQPQHF. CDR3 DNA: TGCAGTGCGGGGGGAATGGAGGGTCAGCCCCAGCATTTT.

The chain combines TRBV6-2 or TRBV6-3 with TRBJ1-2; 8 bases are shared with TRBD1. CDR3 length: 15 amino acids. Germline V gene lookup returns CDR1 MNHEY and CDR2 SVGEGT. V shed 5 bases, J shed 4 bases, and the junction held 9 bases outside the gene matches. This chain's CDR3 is CASSRVPGQGYGYTF. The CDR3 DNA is TGTGCCAGCAGTCGCGTTCCCGGACAGGGCTATGGCTACACCTTC.

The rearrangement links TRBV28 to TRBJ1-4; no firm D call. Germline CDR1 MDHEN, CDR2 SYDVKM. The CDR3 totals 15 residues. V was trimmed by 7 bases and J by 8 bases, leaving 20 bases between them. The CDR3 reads CASTPLGQEREKLFF. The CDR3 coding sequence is TGTGCCAGCACCCCCCTAGGGCAGGAGAGGGAAAAACTGTTTTTT.

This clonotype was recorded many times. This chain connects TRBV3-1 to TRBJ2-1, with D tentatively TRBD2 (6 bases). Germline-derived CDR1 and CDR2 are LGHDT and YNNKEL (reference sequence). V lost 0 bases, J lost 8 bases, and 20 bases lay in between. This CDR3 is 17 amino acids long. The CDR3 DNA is TGTGCCAGCAGCCAAGATCTAGGCGGGGACCTATCCGATGAGCAGTTCTTC. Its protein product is CASSQDLGGDLSDEQFF.

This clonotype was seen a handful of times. DNA of the CDR3: TGTGCCAGCAGCCTTTGGGGGCGGGCCACGGGCACAGATACGCAGTATTTT. It yields the protein CASSLWGRATGTDTQYF. V gene TRBV6-5 combines with J gene TRBJ2-3; TRBD1 might be the D (6 bases). The germline CDR1 and CDR2 sequences are MNHEY and SVGAGI. Between the trimmed V and J ends, which lost 6 bases and 1 base, there was a span of 20 bases. CDR3 size: 17 residues.

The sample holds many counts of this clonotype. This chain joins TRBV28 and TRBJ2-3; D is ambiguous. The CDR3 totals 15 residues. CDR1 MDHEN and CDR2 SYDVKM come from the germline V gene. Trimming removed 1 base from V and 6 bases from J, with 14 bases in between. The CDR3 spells CASSLSSGVRDTQYF. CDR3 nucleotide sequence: TGTGCCAGCAGTTTATCGAGTGGGGTCCGGGATACGCAGTATTTT. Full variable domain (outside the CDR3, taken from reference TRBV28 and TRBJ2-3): DVKVTQSSRYLVKRTGEKVFLECVQDMDHENMFWYRQDPGLGLRLIYFSYDVKMKEKGDIPEGYSVSREKKERFSLILESASTNQTSMYLCASSLSSGVRDTQYFGPGTRLTVL.

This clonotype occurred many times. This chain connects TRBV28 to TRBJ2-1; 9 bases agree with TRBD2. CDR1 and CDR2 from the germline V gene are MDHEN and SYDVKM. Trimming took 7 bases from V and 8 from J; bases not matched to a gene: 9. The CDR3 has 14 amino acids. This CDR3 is CASNGLAHLDEQFF. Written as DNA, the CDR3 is TGTGCCAGCAATGGACTAGCGCATTTGGATGAGCAGTTCTTC.

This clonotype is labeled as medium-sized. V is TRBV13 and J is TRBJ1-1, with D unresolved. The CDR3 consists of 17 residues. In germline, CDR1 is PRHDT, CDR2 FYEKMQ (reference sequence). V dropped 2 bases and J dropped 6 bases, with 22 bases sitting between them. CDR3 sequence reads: CASSLYWLRRTSPEAFF. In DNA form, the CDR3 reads TGTGCCAGCAGCTTATACTGGCTTAGAAGGACTTCCCCTGAAGCTTTCTTT.

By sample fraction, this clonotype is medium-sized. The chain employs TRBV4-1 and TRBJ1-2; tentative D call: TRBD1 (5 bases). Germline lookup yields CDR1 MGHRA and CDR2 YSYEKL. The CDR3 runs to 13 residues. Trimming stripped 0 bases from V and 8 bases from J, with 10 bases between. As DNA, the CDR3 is TGCGCCAGCAGCCAAGAAGGGGCACGCGGCTACACCTTC. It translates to CASSQEGARGYTF.

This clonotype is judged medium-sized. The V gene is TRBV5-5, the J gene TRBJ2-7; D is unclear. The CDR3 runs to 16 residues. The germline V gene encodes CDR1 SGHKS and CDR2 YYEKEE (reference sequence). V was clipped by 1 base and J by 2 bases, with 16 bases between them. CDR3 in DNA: TGTGCCAGCAGCTTGCCGGCGGATCCTACGCCCTACGAGCAGTACTTC. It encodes CASSLPADPTPYEQYF.

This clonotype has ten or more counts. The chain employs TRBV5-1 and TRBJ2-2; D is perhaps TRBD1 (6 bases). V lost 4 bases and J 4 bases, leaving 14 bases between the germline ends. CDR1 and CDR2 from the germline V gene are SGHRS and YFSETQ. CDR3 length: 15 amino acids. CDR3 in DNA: TGCGCCAGCAGCCAGTTAGGGGGAGTCACCGGGGAGCTGTTTTTT. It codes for CASSQLGGVTGELFF.

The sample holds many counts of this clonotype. The CDR3: CASSQEKDRGNYEQYF. The CDR3 DNA is TGCGCCAGCAGCCAAGAAAAGGACAGGGGTAACTACGAGCAGTACTTC. This chain connects TRBV4-3 to TRBJ2-7; 9 nucleotides align to TRBD1. CDR3 length equals 16 residues. Germline V gene lookup returns CDR1 LGHNA and CDR2 YSLEER. The trim removed 0 bases at V and 3 bases at J, leaving 6 bases unmatched.

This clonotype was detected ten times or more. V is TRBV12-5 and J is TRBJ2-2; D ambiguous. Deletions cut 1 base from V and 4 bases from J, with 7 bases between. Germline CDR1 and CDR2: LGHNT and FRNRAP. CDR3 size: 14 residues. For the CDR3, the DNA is TGTGCTAGTGGTTTGGACCCTCCCACCGGGGAGCTGTTTTTT. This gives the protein CASGLDPPTGELFF.

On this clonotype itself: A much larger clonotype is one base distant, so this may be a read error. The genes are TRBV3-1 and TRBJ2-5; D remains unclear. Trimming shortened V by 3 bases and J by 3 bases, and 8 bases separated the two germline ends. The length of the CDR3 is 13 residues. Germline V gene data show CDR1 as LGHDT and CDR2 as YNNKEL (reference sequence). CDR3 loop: CASSHRWEETQYF. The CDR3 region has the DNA TGTGCCAGCAGCCATCGGTGGGAAGAGACCCAGTACTTC.

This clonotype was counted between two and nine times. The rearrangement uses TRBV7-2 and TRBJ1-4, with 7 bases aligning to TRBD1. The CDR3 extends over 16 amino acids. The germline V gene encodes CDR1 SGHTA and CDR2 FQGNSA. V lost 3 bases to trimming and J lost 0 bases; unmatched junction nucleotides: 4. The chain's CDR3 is CASSFRQGTTNEKLFF. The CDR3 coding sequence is TGTGCCAGCAGCTTTCGACAGGGCACAACTAATGAAAAACTGTTTTTT.

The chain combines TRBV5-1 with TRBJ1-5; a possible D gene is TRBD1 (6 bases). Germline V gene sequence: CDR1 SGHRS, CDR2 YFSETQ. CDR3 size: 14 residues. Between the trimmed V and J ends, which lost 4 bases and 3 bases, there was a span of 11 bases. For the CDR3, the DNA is TGCGCCAGCAGCCTGACAGGCTCCAATCAGCCCCAGCATTTT. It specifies CASSLTGSNQPQHF.

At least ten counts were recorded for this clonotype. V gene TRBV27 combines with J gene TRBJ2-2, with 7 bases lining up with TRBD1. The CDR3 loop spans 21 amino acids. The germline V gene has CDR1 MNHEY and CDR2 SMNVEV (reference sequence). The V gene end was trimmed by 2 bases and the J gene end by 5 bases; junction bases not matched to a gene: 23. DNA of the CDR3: TGTGCCAGCAGTTTAATAACTCGCTACAGGGGTCCCTCCGGGGTGACCGGGGAGCTGTTTTTT. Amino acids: CASSLITRYRGPSGVTGELFF.